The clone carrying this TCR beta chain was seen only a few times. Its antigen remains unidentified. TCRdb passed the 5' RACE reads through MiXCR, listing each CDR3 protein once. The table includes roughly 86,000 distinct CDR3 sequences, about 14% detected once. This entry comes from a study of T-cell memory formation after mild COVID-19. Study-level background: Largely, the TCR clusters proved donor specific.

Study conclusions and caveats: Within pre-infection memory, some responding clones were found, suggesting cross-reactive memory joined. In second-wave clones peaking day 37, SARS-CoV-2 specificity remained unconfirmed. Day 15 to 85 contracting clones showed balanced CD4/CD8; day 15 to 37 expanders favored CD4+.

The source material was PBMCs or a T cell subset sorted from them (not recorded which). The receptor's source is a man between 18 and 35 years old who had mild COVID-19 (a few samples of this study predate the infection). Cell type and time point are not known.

Written as DNA, the CDR3 is TGTGCCAGCAGCCCCACGGGACAGGGCCACAATGAGCAGTTCTTC. Protein: CASSPTGQGHNEQFF. V and J are TRBV6-1 and TRBJ2-1; 9 bases are shared with TRBD1. The CDR3 sequence is 15 residues long. After removal of 6 bases from V and 5 bases from J, the junction contained 8 bases not matched to a gene. The germline V gene encodes CDR1 MNHNS and CDR2 SASEGT.